One sample yielded the 3 T cell receptor beta chains listed below, sequenced in a study of CXCR3-negative and CXCR3-positive naive CD8 T cells (dated 2019 in TCRdb). The sequencer was a NextSeq 550. The Human TCR Profiling Kit (MiLaboratory) was used to prepare UMI-labeled 5' RACE TRB cDNA libraries. TCRdb reprocessed the reads and lists each CDR3 protein sequence as a single entry, with no DNA. The record for this sample contains fewer than 60,000 distinct CDR3 sequences. Jointly, the top ten make up roughly 19% of the sample. Sequenced: memory CD8+ T cells from blood. Read against the paper, the sample's cell subset or site label means: conventional CD8+ memory T cells (TMEM), sorted as controls. These receptors were collected from a human donor in good health. Some clones in this sample may be carry-over from other donors' samples.

The chain combines TRBV7-2 with TRBJ2-3; absent DNA, TCRdb's TRBD2 call cannot be checked. The CDR3 runs 15 residues. CDR1 and CDR2 (germline): SGHTA, FQGNSA. The CDR3 is CASSLARLAVDTQYF.

The V gene is TRBV6-6, the J gene TRBJ2-1; TCRdb's D call, TRBD2, is unchecked because there is no DNA. The germline V gene encodes CDR1 MNHNY and CDR2 SVGAGI (reference sequence). This CDR3 has 20 amino acids. CDR3 region: CASSYYSTGTGLAGYDEQFF.

The V and J genes are TRBV5-1 and TRBJ1-4; TCRdb selects TRBD1, and the lack of DNA leaves this call unchecked. The CDR3 totals 15 residues. In germline, CDR1 is SGHRS, CDR2 YFSETQ. The CDR3: CASSLFGRENEKLFF.